Listed here is a single TCR beta chain. This sample stems from a study of cytomegalovirus exposure and HLA in healthy donors. Primers for the PCR totalled 60 Vbeta and 13 Jbeta. Method: immunoSEQ multiplex PCR; TCRdb's copy keeps in-frame clones and lacks some. This table holds roughly 180,000 clones, roughly 83% found once. This CDR3 comprises 16 residues. Looked up from germline, CDR1 is LNHDA and CDR2 is SQIVND (reference sequence). Trimming took 8 bases from V and 1 from J, leaving 15 bases between them. The gene calls are TRBV19 and TRBJ2-6, with a weak D call TRBD1 (5 bases). The sequence was collected from a young man in good health and CMV-seronegative. The sample taken for sequencing was PBMCs. The CDR3 nucleotides are TGTGCCAGTTATCCAGGGCGGTCATCTGGGGCCAACGTCCTGACTTTC. It encodes CASYPGRSSGANVLTF.